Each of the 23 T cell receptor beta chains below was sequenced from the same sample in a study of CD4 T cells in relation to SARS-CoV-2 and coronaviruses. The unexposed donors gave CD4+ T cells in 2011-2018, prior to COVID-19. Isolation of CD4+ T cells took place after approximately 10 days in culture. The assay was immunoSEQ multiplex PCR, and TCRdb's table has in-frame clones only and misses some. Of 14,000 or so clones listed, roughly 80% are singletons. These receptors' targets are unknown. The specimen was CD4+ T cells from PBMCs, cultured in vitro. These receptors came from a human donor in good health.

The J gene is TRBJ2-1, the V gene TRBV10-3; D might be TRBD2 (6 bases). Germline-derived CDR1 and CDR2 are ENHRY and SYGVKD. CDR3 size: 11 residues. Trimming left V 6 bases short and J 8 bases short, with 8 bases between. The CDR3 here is CAISSSDEQFF. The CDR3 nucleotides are TGTGCCATCAGCTCTAGCGATGAGCAGTTCTTC.

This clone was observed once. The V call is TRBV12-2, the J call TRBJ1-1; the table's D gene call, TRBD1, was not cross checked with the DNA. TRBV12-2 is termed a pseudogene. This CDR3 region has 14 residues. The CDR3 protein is CASRLDRLNTEAFF. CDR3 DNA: TGTGCAAGTCGCTTAGACAGGCTCAACACTGAAGCTTTCTTT.

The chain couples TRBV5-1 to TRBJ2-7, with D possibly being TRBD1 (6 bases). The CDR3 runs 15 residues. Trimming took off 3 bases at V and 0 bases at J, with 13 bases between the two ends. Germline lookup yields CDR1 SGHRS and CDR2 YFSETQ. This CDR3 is CASSSGQSSSYEQYF. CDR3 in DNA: TGCGCCAGCAGCTCAGGACAGTCGTCCTCCTACGAGCAGTACTTC.

CDR3 nucleotide sequence: TGTGCCAGCAGCACGACACTAGCGGGGCGGGGGTACCAAGAGACCCAGTACTTC. It is translated as CASSTTLAGRGYQETQYF. The chain uses TRBV5-6 and TRBJ2-5; 10 bases match TRBD2. J was trimmed by 0 bases and V by 4 bases; bases with no gene match: 12. The CDR3 loop spans 18 amino acids. CDR1 SGHDT and CDR2 YYEEEE come from the germline V gene.

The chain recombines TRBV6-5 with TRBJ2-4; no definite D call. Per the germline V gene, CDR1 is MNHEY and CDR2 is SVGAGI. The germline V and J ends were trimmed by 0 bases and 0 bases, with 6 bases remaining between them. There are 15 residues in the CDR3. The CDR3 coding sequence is TGTGCCAGCAGTTACTCGGGGATAGCCAAAAACATTCAGTACTTC. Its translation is CASSYSGIAKNIQYF.

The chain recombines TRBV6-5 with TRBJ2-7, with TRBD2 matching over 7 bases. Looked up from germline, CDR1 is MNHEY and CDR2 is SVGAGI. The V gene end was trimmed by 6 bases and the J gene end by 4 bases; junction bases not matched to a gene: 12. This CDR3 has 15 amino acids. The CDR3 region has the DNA TGTGCCAGCAGGGATCCCCGGGACTATAAGTACGAGCAGTACTTC. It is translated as CASRDPRDYKYEQYF.

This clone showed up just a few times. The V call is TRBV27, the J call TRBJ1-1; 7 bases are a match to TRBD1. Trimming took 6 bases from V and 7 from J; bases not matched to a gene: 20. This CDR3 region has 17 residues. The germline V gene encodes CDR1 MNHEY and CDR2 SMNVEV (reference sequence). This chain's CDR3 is CASRDLNRDSQAYEAFF. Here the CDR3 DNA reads TGTGCCAGCAGAGATTTAAACCGGGACAGCCAGGCCTATGAAGCTTTCTTT.

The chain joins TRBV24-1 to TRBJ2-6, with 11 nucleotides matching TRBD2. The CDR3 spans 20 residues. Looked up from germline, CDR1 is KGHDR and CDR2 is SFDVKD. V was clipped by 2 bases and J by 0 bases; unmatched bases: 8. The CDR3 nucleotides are TGTGCCACCAGTGATTCCCGACTAGCGGGACGGAACTCTGGGGCCAACGTCCTGACTTTC. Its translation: CATSDSRLAGRNSGANVLTF.

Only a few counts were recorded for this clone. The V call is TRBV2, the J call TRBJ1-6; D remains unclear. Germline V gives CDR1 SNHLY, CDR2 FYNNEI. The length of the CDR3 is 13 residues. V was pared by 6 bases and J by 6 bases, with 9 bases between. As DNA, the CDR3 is TGTGCCAGCAGCCTGCCCCTTAATTCACCCCTCCACTTT. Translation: CASSLPLNSPLHF. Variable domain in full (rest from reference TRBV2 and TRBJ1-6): EPEVTQTPSHQVTQMGQEVILRCVPISNHLYFYWYRQILGQKVEFLVSFYNNEISEKSEIFDDQFSVERPDGSNFTLKIRSTKLEDSAMYFCASSLPLNSPLHFGNGTRLTVT.

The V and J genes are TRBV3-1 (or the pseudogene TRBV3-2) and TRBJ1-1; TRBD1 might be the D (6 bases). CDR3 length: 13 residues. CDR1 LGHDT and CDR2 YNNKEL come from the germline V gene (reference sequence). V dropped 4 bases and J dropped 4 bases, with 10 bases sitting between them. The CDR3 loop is CASSRGQLTEAFF. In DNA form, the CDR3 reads TGTGCCAGCAGCCGAGGACAGCTCACTGAAGCTTTCTTT.

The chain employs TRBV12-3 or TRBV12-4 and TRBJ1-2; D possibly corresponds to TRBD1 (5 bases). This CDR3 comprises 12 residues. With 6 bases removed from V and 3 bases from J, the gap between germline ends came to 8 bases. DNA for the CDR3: TGTGCCAGCAGCCCACAGGACTATGGCTACACCTTC. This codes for CASSPQDYGYTF.

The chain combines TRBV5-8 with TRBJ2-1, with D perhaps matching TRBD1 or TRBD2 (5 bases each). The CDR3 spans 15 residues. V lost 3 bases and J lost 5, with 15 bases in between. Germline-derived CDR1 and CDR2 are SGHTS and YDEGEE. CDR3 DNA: TGTGCCAGCAGCTCGGGACCCCGCGGCCACAATGAGCAGTTCTTC. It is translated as CASSSGPRGHNEQFF. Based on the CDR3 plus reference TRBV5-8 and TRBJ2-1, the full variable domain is EAGVTQSPTHLIKTRGQQATLRCSPISGHTSVYWYQQALGLGLQFLLWYDEGEERNRGNFPPRFSGRQFPNYSSELNVNALELEDSALYLCASSSGPRGHNEQFFGPGTRLTVL.

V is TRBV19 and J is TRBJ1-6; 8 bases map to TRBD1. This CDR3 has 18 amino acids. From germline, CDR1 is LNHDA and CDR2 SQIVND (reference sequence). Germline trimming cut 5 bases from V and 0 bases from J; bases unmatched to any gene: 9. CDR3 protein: CASSLLRTGSSYNSPLHF. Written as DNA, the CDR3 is TGTGCCAGTAGTCTGCTTCGGACAGGGAGCTCCTATAATTCACCCCTCCACTTT.

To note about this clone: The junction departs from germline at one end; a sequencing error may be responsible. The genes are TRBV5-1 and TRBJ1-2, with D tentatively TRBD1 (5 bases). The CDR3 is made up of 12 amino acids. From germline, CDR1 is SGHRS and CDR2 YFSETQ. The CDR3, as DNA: TGCGCCAGCAGCTTATCGGGGACCGAACGCCACTTC. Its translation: CASSLSGTERHF.

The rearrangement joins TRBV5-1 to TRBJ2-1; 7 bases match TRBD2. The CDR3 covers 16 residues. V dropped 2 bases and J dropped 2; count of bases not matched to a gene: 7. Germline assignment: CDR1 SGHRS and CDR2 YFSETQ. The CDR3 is CASSFSSGDPYNEQFF. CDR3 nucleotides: TGCGCCAGCAGCTTTTCAAGCGGGGATCCCTACAATGAGCAGTTCTTC.

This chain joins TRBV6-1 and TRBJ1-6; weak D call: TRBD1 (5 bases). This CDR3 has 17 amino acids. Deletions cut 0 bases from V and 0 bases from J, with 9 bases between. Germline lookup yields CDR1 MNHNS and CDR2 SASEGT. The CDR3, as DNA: TGTGCCAGCAGTGAAGCAGGGGCGAGCTCCTATAATTCACCCCTCCACTTT. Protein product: CASSEAGASSYNSPLHF.

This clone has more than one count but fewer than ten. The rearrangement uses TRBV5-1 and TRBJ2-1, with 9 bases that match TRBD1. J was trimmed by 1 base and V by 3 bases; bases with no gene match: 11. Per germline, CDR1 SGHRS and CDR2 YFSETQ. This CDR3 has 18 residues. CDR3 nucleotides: TGCGCCAGCAGCTCCGACCTGGACAGGGGACTTTCCTACAATGAGCAGTTCTTC. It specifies CASSSDLDRGLSYNEQFF.

CDR3 protein: CASSYRTSGSYEQYF. The CDR3, as DNA: TGCGCCAGCAGCTACAGGACTAGCGGGAGTTACGAGCAGTACTTC. The chain has TRBV5-1 and TRBJ2-7; 13 positions match TRBD2. J gave up 4 bases and V 3 bases, and 4 bases lay outside the gene matches. CDR3 length equals 15 residues. The germline CDR1 and CDR2 sequences are SGHRS and YFSETQ.

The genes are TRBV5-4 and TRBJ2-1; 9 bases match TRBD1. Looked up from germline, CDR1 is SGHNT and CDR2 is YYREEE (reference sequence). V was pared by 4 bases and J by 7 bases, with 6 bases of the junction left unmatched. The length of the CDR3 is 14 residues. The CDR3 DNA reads TGTGCCAGCAGCCGGACAGGGGTCGGGAATGAGCAGTTCTTC. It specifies CASSRTGVGNEQFF. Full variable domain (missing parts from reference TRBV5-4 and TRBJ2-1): ETGVTQSPTHLIKTRGQQVTLRCSSQSGHNTVSWYQQALGQGPQFIFQYYREEENGRGNFPPRFSGLQFPNYSSELNVNALELDDSALYLCASSRTGVGNEQFFGPGTRLTVL.

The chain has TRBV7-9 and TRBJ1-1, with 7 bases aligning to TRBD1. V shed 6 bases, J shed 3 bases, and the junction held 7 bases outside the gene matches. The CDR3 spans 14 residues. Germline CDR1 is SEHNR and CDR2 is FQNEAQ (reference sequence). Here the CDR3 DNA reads TGTGCCAGCAGTCCCGGACAGGCGCACACTGAAGCTTTCTTT. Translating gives CASSPGQAHTEAFF.

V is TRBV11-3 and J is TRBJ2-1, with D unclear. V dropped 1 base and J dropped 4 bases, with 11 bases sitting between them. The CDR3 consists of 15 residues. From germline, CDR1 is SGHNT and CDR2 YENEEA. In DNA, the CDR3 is TGTGCCAGCAGCTTAGGTGGGCCTTCATACAATGAGCAGTTCTTC. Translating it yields CASSLGGPSYNEQFF.

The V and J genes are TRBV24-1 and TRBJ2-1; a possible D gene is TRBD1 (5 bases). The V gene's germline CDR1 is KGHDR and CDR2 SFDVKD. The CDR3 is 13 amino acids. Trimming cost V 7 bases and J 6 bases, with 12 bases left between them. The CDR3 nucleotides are TGTGCCACCAGGTCTGGACAAACCAATGAGCAGTTCTTC. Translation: CATRSGQTNEQFF.

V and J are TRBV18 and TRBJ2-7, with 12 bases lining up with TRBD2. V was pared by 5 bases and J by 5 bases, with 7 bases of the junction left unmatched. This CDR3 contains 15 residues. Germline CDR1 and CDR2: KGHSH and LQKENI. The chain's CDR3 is CASSMTSGSLDEQYF. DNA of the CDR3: TGTGCCAGCTCAATGACTAGCGGGAGTCTAGACGAGCAGTACTTC.